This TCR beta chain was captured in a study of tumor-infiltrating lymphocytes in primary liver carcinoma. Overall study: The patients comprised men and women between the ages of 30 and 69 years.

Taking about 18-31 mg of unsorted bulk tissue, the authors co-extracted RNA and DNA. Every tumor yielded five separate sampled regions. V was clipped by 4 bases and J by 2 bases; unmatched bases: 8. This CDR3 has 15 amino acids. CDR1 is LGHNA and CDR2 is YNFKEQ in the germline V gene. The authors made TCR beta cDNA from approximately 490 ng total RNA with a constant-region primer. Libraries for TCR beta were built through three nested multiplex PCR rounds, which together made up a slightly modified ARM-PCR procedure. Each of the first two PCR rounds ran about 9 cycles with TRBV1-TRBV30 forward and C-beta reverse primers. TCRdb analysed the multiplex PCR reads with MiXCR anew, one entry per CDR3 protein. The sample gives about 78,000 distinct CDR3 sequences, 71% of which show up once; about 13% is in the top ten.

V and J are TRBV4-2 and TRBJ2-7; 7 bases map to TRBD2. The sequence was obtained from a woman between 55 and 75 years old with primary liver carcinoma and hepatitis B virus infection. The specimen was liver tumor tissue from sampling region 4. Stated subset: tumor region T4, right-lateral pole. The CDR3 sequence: CASSLGRAGAYEQYF. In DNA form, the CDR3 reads TGTGCCAGCAGCCTCGGACGGGCGGGAGCCTACGAGCAGTACTTC.